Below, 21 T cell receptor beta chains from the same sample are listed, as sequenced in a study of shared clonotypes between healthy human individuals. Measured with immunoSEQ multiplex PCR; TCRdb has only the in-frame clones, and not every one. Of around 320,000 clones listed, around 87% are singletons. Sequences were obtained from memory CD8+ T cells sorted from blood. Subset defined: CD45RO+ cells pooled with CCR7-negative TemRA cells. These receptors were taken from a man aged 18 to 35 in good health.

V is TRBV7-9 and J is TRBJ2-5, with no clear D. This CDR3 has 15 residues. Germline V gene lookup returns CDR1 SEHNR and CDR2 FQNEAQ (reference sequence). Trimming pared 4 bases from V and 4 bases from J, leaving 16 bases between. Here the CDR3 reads CASSYDRSRIETQYF. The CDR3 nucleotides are TGTGCCAGCAGCTATGATCGGTCTAGAATAGAGACCCAGTACTTC.

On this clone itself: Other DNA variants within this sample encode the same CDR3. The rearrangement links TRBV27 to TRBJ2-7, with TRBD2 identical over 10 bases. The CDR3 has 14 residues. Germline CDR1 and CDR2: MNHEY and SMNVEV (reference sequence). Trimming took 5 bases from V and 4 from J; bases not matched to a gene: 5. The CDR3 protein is CASSSGRALYEQYF. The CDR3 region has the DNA TGTGCCAGCAGTAGCGGGAGGGCCCTTTACGAGCAGTACTTC.

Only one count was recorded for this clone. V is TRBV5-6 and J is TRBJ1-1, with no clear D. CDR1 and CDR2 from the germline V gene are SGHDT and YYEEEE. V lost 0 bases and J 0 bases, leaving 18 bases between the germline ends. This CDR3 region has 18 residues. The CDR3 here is CASSLGGLASLLNTEAFF. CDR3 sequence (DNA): TGTGCCAGCAGCTTGGGAGGGTTGGCCAGTTTACTGAACACTGAAGCTTTCTTT.

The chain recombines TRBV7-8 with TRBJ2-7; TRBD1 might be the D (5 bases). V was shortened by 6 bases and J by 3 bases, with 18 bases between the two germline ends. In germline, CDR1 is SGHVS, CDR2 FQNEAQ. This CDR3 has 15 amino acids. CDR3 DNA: TGTGCCAGCAGGCATAGTGACAGACCACTCTACGAGCAGTACTTC. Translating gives CASRHSDRPLYEQYF.

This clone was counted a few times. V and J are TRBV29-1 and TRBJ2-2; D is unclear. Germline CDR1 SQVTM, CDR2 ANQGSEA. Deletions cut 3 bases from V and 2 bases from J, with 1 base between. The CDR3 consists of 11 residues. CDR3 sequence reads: CSVDNTGELFF. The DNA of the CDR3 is TGCAGCGTTGACAACACCGGGGAGCTGTTTTTT.

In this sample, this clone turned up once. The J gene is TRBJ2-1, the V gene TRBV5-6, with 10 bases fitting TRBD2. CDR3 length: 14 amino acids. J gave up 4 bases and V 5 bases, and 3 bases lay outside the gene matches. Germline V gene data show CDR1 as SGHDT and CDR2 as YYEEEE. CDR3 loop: CASRQTSGYNEQFF. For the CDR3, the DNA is TGTGCCAGCAGACAGACTAGCGGGTACAATGAGCAGTTCTTC.

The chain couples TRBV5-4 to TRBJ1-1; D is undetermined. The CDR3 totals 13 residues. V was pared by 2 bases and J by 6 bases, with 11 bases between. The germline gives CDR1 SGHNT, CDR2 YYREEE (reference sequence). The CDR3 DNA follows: TGTGCCAGCAGCTTCTTTCCCGCCCCTGAAGCTTTCTTT. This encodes CASSFFPAPEAFF.

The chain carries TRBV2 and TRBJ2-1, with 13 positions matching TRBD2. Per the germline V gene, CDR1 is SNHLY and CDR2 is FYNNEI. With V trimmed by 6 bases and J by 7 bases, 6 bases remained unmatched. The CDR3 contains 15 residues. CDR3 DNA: TGTGCCAGCAGACCTACTAGCGGGGGGGTTAATGAGCAGTTCTTC. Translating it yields CASRPTSGGVNEQFF.

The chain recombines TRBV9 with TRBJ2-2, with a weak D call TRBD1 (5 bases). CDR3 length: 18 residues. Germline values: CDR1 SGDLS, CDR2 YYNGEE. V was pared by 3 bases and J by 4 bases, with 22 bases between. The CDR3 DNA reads TGTGCCAGCAGCGCCAAATTCCTGTTGGGGCCGGGCACCGGGGAGCTGTTTTTT. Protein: CASSAKFLLGPGTGELFF.

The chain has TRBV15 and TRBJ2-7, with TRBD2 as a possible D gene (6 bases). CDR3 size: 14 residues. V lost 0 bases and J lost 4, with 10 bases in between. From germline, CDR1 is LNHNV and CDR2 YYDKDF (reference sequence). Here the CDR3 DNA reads TGTGCCACCAGCAGAGACAGGAGGGGATACGAGCAGTACTTC. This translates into CATSRDRRGYEQYF. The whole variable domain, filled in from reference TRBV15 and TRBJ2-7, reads DAMVIQNPRYQVTQFGKPVTLSCSQTLNHNVMYWYQQKSSQAPKLLFHYYDKDFNNEADTPDNFQSRRPNTSFCFLDIRSPGLGDTAMYLCATSRDRRGYEQYFGPGTRLTVT.

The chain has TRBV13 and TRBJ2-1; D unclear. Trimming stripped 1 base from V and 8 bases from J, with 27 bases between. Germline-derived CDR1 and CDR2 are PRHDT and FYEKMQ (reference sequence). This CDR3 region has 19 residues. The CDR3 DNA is TGTGCCAGCAGCTTAGCGGGTAGGGCCGGAAGACGTAGTTGGGATGAGCAGTTCTTC. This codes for CASSLAGRAGRRSWDEQFF.

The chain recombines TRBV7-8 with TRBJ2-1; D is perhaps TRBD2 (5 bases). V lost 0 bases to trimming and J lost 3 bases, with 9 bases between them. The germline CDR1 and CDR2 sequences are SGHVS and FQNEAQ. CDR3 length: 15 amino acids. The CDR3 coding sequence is TGTGCCAGCAGCTTAGCTAGCGACCACTACAATGAGCAGTTCTTC. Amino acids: CASSLASDHYNEQFF.

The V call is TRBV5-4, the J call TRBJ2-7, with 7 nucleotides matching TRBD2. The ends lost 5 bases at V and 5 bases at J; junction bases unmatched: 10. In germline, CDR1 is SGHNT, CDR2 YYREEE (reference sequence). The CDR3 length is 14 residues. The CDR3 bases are TGTGCCAGCAGTCCTACAGCGGGACTCCACGAGCAGTACTTC. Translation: CASSPTAGLHEQYF.

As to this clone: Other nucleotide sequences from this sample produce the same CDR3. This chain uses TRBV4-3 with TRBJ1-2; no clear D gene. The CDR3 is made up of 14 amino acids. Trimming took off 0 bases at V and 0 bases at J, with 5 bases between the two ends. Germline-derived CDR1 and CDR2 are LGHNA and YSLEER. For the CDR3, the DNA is TGCGCCAGCAGCCAAGACAGTGCTAACTATGGCTACACCTTC. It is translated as CASSQDSANYGYTF.

The CDR3 spells CASSPPDSHEQYF. CDR3 in DNA: TGTGCCAGCAGCCCCCCGGACAGCCACGAGCAGTACTTC. V is TRBV7-3 and J is TRBJ2-7, with D tentatively TRBD1 (6 bases). V was trimmed by 5 bases and J by 5 bases, leaving 13 bases between them. Germline CDR1 reads SGHTA; CDR2 reads FQGTGA. The CDR3 has 13 residues.

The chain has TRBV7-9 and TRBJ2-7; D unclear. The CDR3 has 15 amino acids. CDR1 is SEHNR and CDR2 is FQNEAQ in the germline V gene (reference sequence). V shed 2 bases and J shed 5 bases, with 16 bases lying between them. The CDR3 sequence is CASSLSSAPPHEQYF. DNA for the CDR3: TGTGCCAGCAGCTTAAGTTCGGCCCCGCCCCACGAGCAGTACTTC.

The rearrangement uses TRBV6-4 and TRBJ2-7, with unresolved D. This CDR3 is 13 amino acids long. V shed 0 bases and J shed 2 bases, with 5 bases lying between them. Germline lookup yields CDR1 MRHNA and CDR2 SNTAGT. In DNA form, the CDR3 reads TGTGCCAGCAGTGACTCGACCGCCTACGAGCAGTACTTC. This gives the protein CASSDSTAYEQYF.

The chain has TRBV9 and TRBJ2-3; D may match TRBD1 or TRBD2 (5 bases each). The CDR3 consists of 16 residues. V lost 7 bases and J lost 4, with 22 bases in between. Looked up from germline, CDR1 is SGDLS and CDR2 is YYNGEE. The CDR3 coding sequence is TGTGCCAGCTCTTTATACTCAGGGAGTTTAGCAGATACGCAGTATTTT. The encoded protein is CASSLYSGSLADTQYF.

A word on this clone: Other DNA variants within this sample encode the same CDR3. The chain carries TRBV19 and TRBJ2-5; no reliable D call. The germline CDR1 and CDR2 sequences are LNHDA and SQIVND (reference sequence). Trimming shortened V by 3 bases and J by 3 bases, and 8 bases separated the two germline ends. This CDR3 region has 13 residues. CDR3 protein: CASSMDGEETQYF. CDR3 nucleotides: TGTGCCAGTAGTATGGATGGGGAAGAGACCCAGTACTTC.

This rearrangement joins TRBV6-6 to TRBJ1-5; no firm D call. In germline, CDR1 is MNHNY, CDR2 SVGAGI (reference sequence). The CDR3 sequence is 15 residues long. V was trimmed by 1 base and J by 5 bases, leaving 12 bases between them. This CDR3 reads CASSYFLDFDQPQHF. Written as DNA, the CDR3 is TGTGCCAGCAGTTACTTCCTGGATTTCGATCAGCCCCAGCATTTT.

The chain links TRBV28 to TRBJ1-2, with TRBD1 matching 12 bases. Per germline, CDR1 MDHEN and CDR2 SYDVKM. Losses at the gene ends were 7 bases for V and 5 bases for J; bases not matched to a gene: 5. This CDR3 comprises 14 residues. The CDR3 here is CASTGTGGEYGYTF. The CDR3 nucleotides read TGTGCCAGCACCGGGACAGGGGGCGAATATGGCTACACCTTC.